Below, 4 T cell receptor beta chains from the same sample are listed, as sequenced in a study of cytomegalovirus exposure and HLA in healthy donors. TCRdb's table, derived via immunoSEQ multiplex PCR, lists solely in-frame clones and lacks some. This table has some 310,000 clones, nearly 90% appearing once. The sequencing sample was made of PBMCs. These receptors were taken from a man aged 30 to 45 in good health and CMV-seronegative.

J is TRBJ2-7 and V is TRBV6-6; 13 positions match TRBD2. This CDR3 has 14 amino acids. With V trimmed by 5 bases and J by 5 bases, 3 bases remained unmatched. Germline lookup yields CDR1 MNHNY and CDR2 SVGAGI (reference sequence). CDR3 nucleotides: TGTGCCAGCAGTGGGACTAGCGGGGTAGACGAGCAGTACTTC. Its protein is CASSGTSGVDEQYF.

The genes are TRBV5-4 and TRBJ1-2; TRBD1 agrees at 8 bases. After removal of 4 bases from V and 2 bases from J, the junction contained 10 bases not matched to a gene. Germline V gene data show CDR1 as SGHNT and CDR2 as YYREEE (reference sequence). This CDR3 is 16 amino acids long. In DNA form, the CDR3 reads TGTGCCAGCAGCCCAGGCCCAAGGACAGGGAACTATGGCTACACCTTC. Its translation: CASSPGPRTGNYGYTF.

The gene calls are TRBV18 and TRBJ2-3; TRBD1 might be the D (6 bases). V was shortened by 6 bases and J by 1 base, with 14 bases between the two germline ends. The CDR3 has 15 residues. Germline V gene lookup returns CDR1 KGHSH and CDR2 LQKENI. The CDR3 loop is CASSRDRWGTDTQYF. The CDR3 DNA sequence: TGTGCCAGCTCTCGCGACAGGTGGGGCACAGATACGCAGTATTTT.

The chain couples TRBV4-2 to TRBJ2-1; 7 nucleotides match TRBD2. This CDR3 spans 16 amino acids. Trimming removed 0 bases from V and 7 bases from J; junction bases left unmatched: 9. Germline-derived CDR1 and CDR2 are LGHNA and YNFKEQ. The CDR3 nucleotides read TGTGCCAGCAGCCAAGAGGGGCCAGCGGGGATAAATGAGCAGTTCTTC. Protein sequence: CASSQEGPAGINEQFF.